This T cell receptor (beta chain) was observed in a study of post-analysis software for immune sequencing data. At the level of the study: Disease courses included relapsing-remitting, secondary progressive and progressive-relapsing multiple sclerosis. Study findings and constraints: Comparison with controls showed significantly lower normalized Chao1 diversity in multiple sclerosis patients. When patients were compared with controls, 4 or 5 TRBV segments were more frequent, TRBV5-6, TRBV5-1 and TRBV20-1 among them. Strong co-clustering by F measure was evident for samples that had been prepared in the same batch.

Unique molecular identifiers were present in the TCR beta cDNA libraries. TCRdb reprocessed the PCR reads via MiXCR and lists one record per CDR3 protein. The sample comprises roughly 400,000 distinct CDR3 sequences, roughly 38% of which are singletons, and around 8% rests with the top ten. This CDR3 region has 10 residues. Germline lookup yields CDR1 DFQATT and CDR2 SNEGSKA (reference sequence). Deletions cut 7 bases from V and 7 bases from J, with 8 bases between. In its sample, this clonotype was seen a few times. What it binds is unknown. The sequence was collected from a girl aged 2 to 9 with multiple sclerosis. Sequenced input: blood. The chain couples TRBV20-1 to TRBJ2-1; no clear D gene. CDR3 nucleotides: TGCAGTGGAGTGGGGAATGAGCAGTTCTTC. It is translated as CSGVGNEQFF.